This T cell receptor (beta chain) was captured by sequencing in a study of radiotherapy plus CTLA-4 blockade in lung cancer. CDR1 is SGDLS, CDR2 YYNGEE, per germline. Trimming shortened V by 6 bases and J by 0 bases, and 16 bases separated the two germline ends. The CDR3 loop spans 17 amino acids. The data were produced by immunoSEQ multiplex PCR, yet TCRdb's version contains in-frame clones alone and is incomplete. The sample includes 45,000 to 55,000 clones, 60% to 80% of them seen just once. The J gene is TRBJ1-6, the V gene TRBV9; possible D gene TRBD1, 5 bases. The sample was peripheral blood, taken from a patient treated with radiotherapy plus ipilimumab. The sequence came from a human donor with non-small cell lung cancer who had stable disease on radiotherapy plus ipilimumab. Here the CDR3 DNA reads TGTGCCAGCAATGCCGACAGCTTCGCCTCCTATAATTCACCCCTCCACTTT. It translates to CASNADSFASYNSPLHF.